One and the same sample provided the 14 T cell receptor beta chains below, sequenced in a study of T-cell reconstitution after alpha-beta-depleted transplantation in children. Preparation of the TCRbeta library was carried out with unique molecular identifiers. One entry per CDR3 protein, called by TCRdb with MiXCR from the PCR reads. The sample contains hundreds of thousands of distinct CDR3 sequences, roughly a tenth of which appear only once. The starting material was PBMCs, obtained before TCRalphabeta/CD19-depleted stem cell transplant. The receptors originated from a child under 10 years old with inherited bone marrow failure, due to receive a stem cell transplant.

This clonotype was detected ten times or more. The chain uses TRBV20-1 and TRBJ1-6; D unclear. Between the trimmed V and J ends, which lost 0 bases and 7 bases, there was a span of 13 bases. CDR1 and CDR2 from the germline V gene are DFQATT and SNEGSKA (reference sequence). This CDR3 has 15 amino acids. CDR3 coding DNA: TGCAGTGCTAGAGAATTGACACTACCGAATTCACCCCTCCACTTT. Translation: CSARELTLPNSPLHF.

In this sample, this clonotype turned up many times. The J gene is TRBJ2-1, the V gene TRBV20-1, with 7 bases fitting TRBD2. Germline V gene sequence: CDR1 DFQATT, CDR2 SNEGSKA (reference sequence). Trimming took 1 base from V and 4 from J; bases not matched to a gene: 7. The CDR3 covers 15 residues. CDR3 residues: CSARVGGSRYNEQFF. The CDR3 DNA reads TGCAGTGCTAGAGTCGGCGGGAGTAGGTACAATGAGCAGTTCTTC.

This clonotype was seen many times. J is TRBJ2-2 and V is TRBV30; 7 positions agree with TRBD1. Looked up from germline, CDR1 is GTSNPN and CDR2 is SVGIG (reference sequence). Trimming cost V 4 bases and J 6 bases; bases outside gene matches: 5. The CDR3 has 13 residues. CDR3 sequence (DNA): TGTGCCTGGACCAAGACAGGGCCCGGGGAGCTGTTTTTT. This codes for CAWTKTGPGELFF.

The chain joins TRBV6-2 or TRBV6-3 to TRBJ2-5; TRBD1 is a possible D gene (5 bases). This CDR3 has 15 amino acids. Germline V CDR1 and CDR2: MNHEY, SVGEGT. With 5 bases removed from V and 5 bases from J, the gap between germline ends came to 18 bases. The CDR3 is CASSTLRVRMETQYF. CDR3 coding DNA: TGTGCCAGCAGTACACTCAGGGTACGGATGGAGACCCAGTACTTC.

This clonotype was detected many times. This chain uses TRBV4-1 with TRBJ2-3; 8 bases fit TRBD1. CDR3 size: 16 residues. From germline, CDR1 is MGHRA and CDR2 YSYEKL. Trimming removed 1 base from V and 7 bases from J; junction bases left unmatched: 10. CDR3 region: CASSQVTGGVGNTQYF. For the CDR3, the DNA is TGCGCCAGCAGCCAAGTTACAGGGGGAGTAGGAAATACGCAGTATTTT.

The chain employs TRBV4-2 and TRBJ1-6; TRBD1 matches at 9 bases. The CDR3 is 21 amino acids. Germline V gives CDR1 LGHNA, CDR2 YNFKEQ. With 4 bases clipped from V and 0 bases from J, the junction kept 16 bases outside the gene matches. CDR3 DNA: TGTGCCAGCAGCCCCCAGACAGGGGGGTCTTCCTGGGGCTCCTATAATTCACCCCTCCACTTT. It codes for CASSPQTGGSSWGSYNSPLHF.

This clonotype was found many times. The chain joins TRBV5-8 to TRBJ1-2; 9 bases agree with TRBD1. CDR1 SGHTS and CDR2 YDEGEE come from the germline V gene. The CDR3 contains 16 residues. J was trimmed by 2 bases and V by 5 bases; bases with no gene match: 10. In nucleotides, the CDR3 is TGTGCCAGCAGGCCTCCTGGACAGGGGTGGAACTATGGCTACACCTTC. Translation: CASRPPGQGWNYGYTF.

This clonotype showed up many times. The chain couples TRBV4-3 to TRBJ2-5; 7 bases line up with TRBD1. CDR3 length: 14 residues. V lost 1 base to trimming and J lost 4 bases; unmatched junction nucleotides: 3. In germline, CDR1 is LGHNA, CDR2 YSLEER. CDR3 sequence: CASSQVSGGETQYF. CDR3 in DNA: TGCGCCAGCAGCCAAGTTTCAGGGGGAGAGACCCAGTACTTC.

The sample holds many counts of this clonotype. V is TRBV6-2 or TRBV6-3 and J is TRBJ2-7; 9 nucleotides agree with TRBD1. The length of the CDR3 is 14 residues. Unmatched junction bases numbered 6, after V lost 6 bases and J lost 3 bases. Germline loops: CDR1 MNHEY, CDR2 SVGEGT. CDR3 region: CASSKDRGVYEQYF. CDR3 coding DNA: TGTGCCAGCAGCAAGGACAGGGGCGTCTACGAGCAGTACTTC.

This clonotype came up a few times. The rearrangement joins TRBV7-2 to TRBJ2-7; perhaps D is TRBD1 or TRBD2 (5 bases each). The CDR3 is made up of 14 amino acids. The germline V gene encodes CDR1 SGHTA and CDR2 FQGNSA. Deletions cut 2 bases from V and 6 bases from J, with 14 bases between. DNA for the CDR3: TGTGCCAGCAGCTTATTTTCGGGGCCCAGCGAGCAGTACTTC. It is translated as CASSLFSGPSEQYF.

This clonotype was detected many times. This rearrangement joins TRBV6-2 or TRBV6-3 to TRBJ2-1, with TRBD2 identical over 9 bases. The V and J ends lost 8 bases and 12 bases, in that order; junction bases with no gene match: 11. This CDR3 spans 13 amino acids. Germline V lookup: CDR1 MNHEY, CDR2 SVGEGT. The CDR3 loop is CASGKAGGAPQFF. CDR3 sequence (DNA): TGTGCCAGCGGTAAAGCGGGAGGAGCCCCGCAGTTCTTC.

This clonotype was counted at least ten times. The chain couples TRBV24-1 to TRBJ2-1, with D possibly called TRBD1 or TRBD2 (7 bases each). The germline CDR1 and CDR2 sequences are KGHDR and SFDVKD. The ends were cut back, 0 bases at V and 5 bases at J, with 13 bases in the middle. The CDR3 extends over 16 amino acids. The CDR3, as DNA: TGTGCCACCAGTGATTTGGCGGGGGACAGAAACAATGAGCAGTTCTTC. Amino acids: CATSDLAGDRNNEQFF.

This clonotype has just a few counts. The V call is TRBV30, the J call TRBJ2-1; possibly TRBD1 or TRBD2 for D (6 bases each). This CDR3 contains 15 residues. Germline CDR1 reads GTSNPN; CDR2 reads SVGIG (reference sequence). The V gene lost 0 bases and the J gene lost 4 bases, with 13 bases spanning the gap. Here the CDR3 reads CAWSVMGGYYNEQFF. CDR3 in DNA: TGTGCCTGGAGTGTAATGGGGGGCTATTACAATGAGCAGTTCTTC. Full variable domain (remainder filled in from reference TRBV30 and TRBJ2-1): SQTIHQWPATLVQPVGSPLSLECTVEGTSNPNLYWYRQAAGRGLQLLFYSVGIGQISSEVPQNLSASRPQDRQFILSSKKLLLSDSGFYLCAWSVMGGYYNEQFFGPGTRLTVL.

This clonotype occurred many times. The genes are TRBV5-1 and TRBJ1-2, with a weak D call TRBD1 (5 bases). V lost 3 bases to trimming and J lost 0 bases, with 9 bases between them. The germline gives CDR1 SGHRS, CDR2 YFSETQ. The CDR3 is 14 amino acids. CDR3 nucleotide sequence: TGCGCCAGCAGCTCTTCAGGGTCTAACTATGGCTACACCTTC. This codes for CASSSSGSNYGYTF.